This entry concerns a single TCR beta chain. Its antigen is not identified. The record originates from a study of cytomegalovirus exposure and HLA in healthy donors. Vbeta (60) and Jbeta (13) primers were used in the PCR. The table came from immunoSEQ multiplex PCR; TCRdb's copy has only in-frame clones and leaves some out. Found here are around 150,000 clones; the top ten clones hold about 2%. Study conclusions and caveats: Later analysis reportedly placed an Asian-associated ancestry cluster below the approximately 700-donor mean in N-insertions. Most TCR sequences were uncommon, yet certain public TCRs appeared in many donors. Researchers reported in a later analysis that a missense DCLRE1C variant was tied to TCR beta V- and J-gene trimming. In an earlier analysis, in some 500 donors, most V segments appeared productive either ~90% or ~30% of the time.

Trimming removed 0 bases from V and 0 bases from J, with 6 bases in between. The CDR3 contains 15 residues. The V gene's germline CDR1 is MNHEY and CDR2 SVGAGI. Material for sequencing was PBMCs. This receptor was identified in a man aged 30-40 years in good health and CMV-seronegative. This chain uses TRBV6-5 with TRBJ1-3, with D perhaps TRBD1 (5 bases). The CDR3 protein is CASSYSGDSGNTIYF. In nucleotides, the CDR3 is TGTGCCAGCAGTTACTCAGGGGACTCTGGAAACACCATATATTTT.